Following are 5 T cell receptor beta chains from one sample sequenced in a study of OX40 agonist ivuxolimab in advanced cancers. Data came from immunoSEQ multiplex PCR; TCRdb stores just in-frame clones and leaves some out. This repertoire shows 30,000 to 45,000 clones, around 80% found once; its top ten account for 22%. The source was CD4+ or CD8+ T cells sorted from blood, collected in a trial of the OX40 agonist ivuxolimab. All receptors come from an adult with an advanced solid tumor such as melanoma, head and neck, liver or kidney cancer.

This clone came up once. For the CDR3, the DNA is TGCAGCGTTGTCGGGGGGGTTGAAAAACTGTTTTTT. Its translation: CSVVGGVEKLFF. The rearrangement joins TRBV29-1 to TRBJ1-4; D might be TRBD1 (5 bases). This CDR3 is 12 amino acids long. Trimming left V 4 bases short and J 7 bases short, with 10 bases between. Germline CDR1 SQVTM, CDR2 ANQGSEA.

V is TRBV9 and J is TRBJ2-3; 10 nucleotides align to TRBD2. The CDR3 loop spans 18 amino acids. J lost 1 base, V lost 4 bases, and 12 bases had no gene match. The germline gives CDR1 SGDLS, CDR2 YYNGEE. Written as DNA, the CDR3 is TGTGCCAGCAGCACAAACCCCCCAGCGGGGGGGGGCACAGATACGCAGTATTTT. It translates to CASSTNPPAGGGTDTQYF.

Written as DNA, the CDR3 is TGTGCCAGCAGCTCCAAGGGAGACCTGGGCTACACCTTC. As protein: CASSSKGDLGYTF. The chain carries TRBV7-3 and TRBJ1-2; unclear D gene. Germline CDR1 SGHTA, CDR2 FQGTGA. This CDR3 is built from 13 residues. V was trimmed by 4 bases and J by 8 bases, leaving 14 bases between them. Full variable domain (missing parts from reference TRBV7-3 and TRBJ1-2): GAGVSQTPSNKVTEKGKYVELRCDPISGHTALYWYRQSLGQGPEFLIYFQGTGAADDSGLPNDRFFAVRPEGSVSTLKIQRTERGDSAVYLCASSSKGDLGYTFGSGTRLTVV.

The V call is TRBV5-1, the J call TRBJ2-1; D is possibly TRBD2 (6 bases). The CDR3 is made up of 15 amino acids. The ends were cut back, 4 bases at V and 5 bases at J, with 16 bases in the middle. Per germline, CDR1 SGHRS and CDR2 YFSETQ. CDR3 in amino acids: CASSPGRRSDNEQFF. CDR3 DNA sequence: TGCGCCAGCAGCCCCGGGAGACGGTCGGACAATGAGCAGTTCTTC.

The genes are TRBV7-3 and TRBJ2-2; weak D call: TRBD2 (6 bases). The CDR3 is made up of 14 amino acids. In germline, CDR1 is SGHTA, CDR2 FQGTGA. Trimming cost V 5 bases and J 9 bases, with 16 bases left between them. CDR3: CASSPSGDSRELFF. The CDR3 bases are TGTGCCAGCAGCCCCTCCGGGGACTCCAGGGAGCTGTTTTTT.